These 22 T cell receptor beta chains share one sample of origin, sequenced in a study of blood T cell repertoires in COVID-19. Clones were sequenced by immunoSEQ multiplex PCR, and TCRdb holds only the in-frame ones, with some missing. The table lists 35,000 to 45,000 clones, around 85% of them singletons, with approximately 9.9% in the top ten. Input material: peripheral blood. The receptors shown here come from a human donor in a cohort sampled during active COVID-19.

The chain is built from TRBV5-1 and TRBJ2-3; 8 bases are shared with TRBD2. The CDR3 has 15 residues. Per germline, CDR1 SGHRS and CDR2 YFSETQ. The junction had 2 bases not matched to a gene; V was cut back by 1 base and J by 1 base. The DNA of the CDR3 is TGCGCCAGCAGCTTGATGACTAGCGGCACAGATACGCAGTATTTT. Its protein product is CASSLMTSGTDTQYF.

The rearrangement links TRBV18 to TRBJ1-4, with a possible D match to TRBD1 (6 bases). Germline CDR1 KGHSH, CDR2 LQKENI. The length of the CDR3 is 16 residues. V shed 6 bases and J shed 5 bases, with 19 bases lying between them. CDR3 coding DNA: TGTGCCAGCTCCCCCGTAGGGACAAAGGGCAATGAAAAACTGTTTTTT. It yields the protein CASSPVGTKGNEKLFF.

The chain couples TRBV2 to TRBJ1-5; perhaps TRBD1 as D (5 bases). The germline V and J ends were trimmed by 6 bases and 5 bases, with 14 bases remaining between them. The CDR3 runs to 14 residues. Germline-derived CDR1 and CDR2 are SNHLY and FYNNEI. In DNA form, the CDR3 reads TGTGCCAGCAGCCTTGGACAAAATGATCAGCCCCAGCATTTT. Its protein is CASSLGQNDQPQHF.

This chain uses TRBV6-5 with TRBJ2-7; TRBD2 matches at 13 bases. This CDR3 has 15 amino acids. Trimming at V came to 6 bases and at J to 7 bases, leaving 9 bases not matched to a gene. Germline V gives CDR1 MNHEY, CDR2 SVGAGI. The CDR3 region has the DNA TGTGCCAGCAGCCCCGGGACTAGCGGGGTGGGTGAGCAGTACTTC. Translating it yields CASSPGTSGVGEQYF.

The rearrangement joins TRBV20-1 to TRBJ1-1; TRBD1 is a possible D gene (6 bases). With 5 bases removed from V and 11 bases from J, the gap between germline ends came to 15 bases. The CDR3 is made up of 11 amino acids. Germline V gene sequence: CDR1 DFQATT, CDR2 SNEGSKA (reference sequence). The CDR3 DNA reads TGCAGTGCTTCTATGGGGGCGGGTGCTTTCTTT. It codes for CSASMGAGAFF.

This chain uses TRBV30 with TRBJ2-2; D gene unclear. Trimming pared 4 bases from V and 0 bases from J, leaving 12 bases between. Germline CDR1 GTSNPN, CDR2 SVGIG (reference sequence). The CDR3 loop spans 15 amino acids. The CDR3 loop is CAWKLKIANTGELFF. The CDR3 DNA sequence: TGTGCCTGGAAGCTGAAAATCGCGAACACCGGGGAGCTGTTTTTT.

The CDR3: CASSSSGARELFF. CDR3 nucleotide sequence: TGTGCCAGCAGTTCTAGCGGGGCCCGGGAGCTGTTTTTT. V is TRBV12-3 or TRBV12-4 and J is TRBJ2-2, with 9 bases lining up with TRBD2. After removal of 4 bases from V and 9 bases from J, the junction contained 3 bases not matched to a gene. The CDR3 is 13 amino acids.

This chain uses TRBV18 with TRBJ2-5; D is unresolved. There are 13 residues in the CDR3. V lost 6 bases and J lost 5, with 13 bases in between. The germline gives CDR1 KGHSH, CDR2 LQKENI. CDR3 nucleotides: TGTGCCAGCTCTACCGGAGTCCGGGAGACCCAGTACTTC. This encodes CASSTGVRETQYF.

This clone ranks as medium-sized. The chain recombines TRBV13 with TRBJ2-7; 9 bases agree with TRBD2. Trimming cost V 5 bases and J 3 bases; bases outside gene matches: 5. This CDR3 has 14 amino acids. Germline-derived CDR1 and CDR2 are PRHDT and FYEKMQ (reference sequence). CDR3 protein: CASSSSGSSYEQYF. CDR3 nucleotides: TGTGCCAGCAGCAGTAGCGGGAGTAGCTACGAGCAGTACTTC.

The CDR3 sequence: CASSYGGGQPQHF. The CDR3 bases are TGTGCCAGCAGTTACGGGGGAGGTCAGCCCCAGCATTTT. The V call is TRBV6-2 or TRBV6-3, the J call TRBJ1-5, with D maybe TRBD1 (5 bases). V lost 2 bases and J lost 6, with 8 bases in between. The CDR3 contains 13 residues. Germline CDR1 MNHEY, CDR2 SVGEGT.

The V call is TRBV6-5, the J call TRBJ2-1, with 12 bases identical to TRBD1. The CDR3 has 15 residues. Trimming removed 6 bases from V and 6 bases from J; junction bases left unmatched: 6. Germline V gene lookup returns CDR1 MNHEY and CDR2 SVGAGI. The CDR3, as DNA: TGTGCCAGCAGCTATCGGGACAGGGGGCCCAATGAGCAGTTCTTC. Amino acid sequence: CASSYRDRGPNEQFF.

This clone appeared a single time. The V gene is TRBV6-5, the J gene TRBJ2-7; 13 bases align to TRBD2. The junction had 7 bases not matched to a gene; V was cut back by 8 bases and J by 6 bases. This CDR3 region has 14 residues. Germline CDR1 MNHEY, CDR2 SVGAGI. CDR3 coding DNA: TGTGCCAGCTCTCGACTAGCGGGAGGAACCGAGCAGTACTTC. As protein: CASSRLAGGTEQYF.

The V gene is TRBV5-1, the J gene TRBJ2-7; tentatively, D is TRBD1 (5 bases). The V gene's germline CDR1 is SGHRS and CDR2 YFSETQ. The ends were cut back, 3 bases at V and 3 bases at J, with 10 bases in the middle. This CDR3 is 13 amino acids long. CDR3 sequence reads: CASSSKDNYEQYF. Written as DNA, the CDR3 is TGCGCCAGCAGCTCCAAGGACAACTACGAGCAGTACTTC.

The chain uses TRBV7-3 and TRBJ1-2, with 8 bases fitting TRBD1. This CDR3 contains 13 residues. In germline, CDR1 is SGHTA, CDR2 FQGTGA. The V segment lost 5 bases and the J segment 6 bases; nucleotides outside the gene matches: 5. The CDR3 DNA sequence: TGTGCCAGCAGCCACGACAGGGGAAATGGCTACACCTTC. As protein: CASSHDRGNGYTF.

This clone was observed once. The chain couples TRBV6-5 to TRBJ1-2, with a possible D match to TRBD1 (6 bases). Trimming took 4 bases from V and 4 from J, leaving 13 bases between them. This CDR3 region has 14 residues. From germline, CDR1 is MNHEY and CDR2 SVGAGI. The CDR3 bases are TGTGCCAGCAGTTCCCGACAGGAATCCTATGGCTACACCTTC. It yields the protein CASSSRQESYGYTF.

V is TRBV2 and J is TRBJ1-1; 8 bases agree with TRBD1. Per the germline V gene, CDR1 is SNHLY and CDR2 is FYNNEI. V lost 7 bases to trimming and J lost 5 bases; unmatched junction nucleotides: 9. The CDR3 totals 14 residues. CDR3 nucleotide sequence: TGTGCCAGCAACCTGCGGACAGGGTGGACTGAAGCTTTCTTT. Encoded protein: CASNLRTGWTEAFF.

This chain links TRBV5-6 with TRBJ2-7; D perhaps matches TRBD1 (5 bases). Per germline, CDR1 SGHDT and CDR2 YYEEEE. Trimming left V 3 bases short and J 0 bases short, with 7 bases between. The CDR3 totals 13 residues. This CDR3 reads CASSSTVSYEQYF. In DNA form, the CDR3 reads TGTGCCAGCAGCTCGACAGTCTCCTACGAGCAGTACTTC. The full variable domain, with the rest looked up from reference TRBV5-6 and TRBJ2-7, is DAGVTQSPTHLIKTRGQQVTLRCSPKSGHDTVSWYQQALGQGPQFIFQYYEEEERQRGNFPDRFSGHQFPNYSSELNVNALLLGDSALYLCASSSTVSYEQYFGPGTRLTVT.

The chain has TRBV5-1 and TRBJ2-2; 7 bases align to TRBD2. CDR3 length: 15 amino acids. Trimming at V came to 4 bases and at J to 4 bases, leaving 7 bases not matched to a gene. Germline CDR1 reads SGHRS; CDR2 reads YFSETQ. CDR3 amino acids: CASSELAESTGELFF. The CDR3 DNA reads as TGCGCCAGCAGCGAGCTAGCGGAGAGCACCGGGGAGCTGTTTTTT.

This clone has only a few counts. V and J are TRBV14 and TRBJ1-2; D uncertain. Per germline, CDR1 SGHDN and CDR2 FVKESK. The CDR3 has 13 residues. V was clipped by 3 bases and J by 5 bases, with 10 bases between them. The CDR3 loop is CASSQTRSYGYTF. CDR3 coding DNA: TGTGCCAGCAGCCAGACACGATCTTATGGCTACACCTTC.

The J gene is TRBJ1-4, the V gene TRBV4-2; D gene unclear. Germline V gene sequence: CDR1 LGHNA, CDR2 YNFKEQ. CDR3 size: 16 residues. V gave up 1 base and J gave up 0 bases, with 9 bases separating them. The CDR3 protein is CASSQAARATNEKLFF. The CDR3, as DNA: TGTGCCAGCAGCCAAGCCGCCCGGGCAACTAATGAAAAACTGTTTTTT.

The chain recombines TRBV6-6 with TRBJ1-5; D call uncertain. V was shortened by 1 base and J by 9 bases, with 13 bases between the two germline ends. CDR3 size: 14 residues. Germline CDR1 is MNHNY and CDR2 is SVGAGI (reference sequence). CDR3 sequence (DNA): TGTGCCAGCAGTTACTTAACCGGGAGGCGGCCCCAGCATTTT. Translated, it gives CASSYLTGRRPQHF.

The chain couples TRBV7-2 to TRBJ2-6; D gene unclear. Trimming stripped 1 base from V and 2 bases from J, with 6 bases between. Per the germline V gene, CDR1 is SGHTA and CDR2 is FQGNSA. The CDR3 has 15 amino acids. DNA for the CDR3: TGTGCCAGCAGCTTAGGCGGAGCTGGGGCCAACGTCCTGACTTTC. Translated, it gives CASSLGGAGANVLTF.